This entry lists 19 T cell receptor beta chains sequenced from one sample in a study of blood T cell repertoires in COVID-19. Measured with immunoSEQ multiplex PCR; TCRdb has only the in-frame clones, and not every one. The top ten hold about 17% of the sample, which has about 69,000 clones, around three quarters seen once. Input material: peripheral blood. The receptor set was obtained from a man in his sixties with acute or convalescent COVID-19.

This clone was detected only a few times. The chain employs TRBV27 and TRBJ1-2, with TRBD1 matching 7 bases. The CDR3 consists of 18 residues. The J segment lost 3 bases and the V segment lost 4 bases, leaving 17 bases of the junction unmatched. Per germline, CDR1 MNHEY and CDR2 SMNVEV (reference sequence). CDR3 protein: CASSYGFPGTEGDYGYTF. The CDR3 coding sequence is TGTGCCAGCAGTTATGGCTTCCCCGGGACAGAAGGAGACTATGGCTACACCTTC.

This clone was observed a few times. The chain uses TRBV2 and TRBJ1-5; TRBD1 agrees at 8 bases. The CDR3 has 16 amino acids. The V segment lost 5 bases and the J segment 0 bases; nucleotides outside the gene matches: 6. Germline V gene lookup returns CDR1 SNHLY and CDR2 FYNNEI. Here the CDR3 DNA reads TGTGCCAGCAGTCCGGACAGGGCGGCTAGCAATCAGCCCCAGCATTTT. Translation: CASSPDRAASNQPQHF.

The V gene is TRBV19, the J gene TRBJ1-5; a weak D match, TRBD1 (6 bases). Looked up from germline, CDR1 is LNHDA and CDR2 is SQIVND (reference sequence). The CDR3 runs to 13 residues. The V end was cut by 5 bases, the J end by 4 bases, with 9 bases between. The CDR3 coding sequence is TGTGCCAGTAGTGTCGACAGGAATCAGCCCCAGCATTTT. This sequence encodes CASSVDRNQPQHF.

The V gene is TRBV7-3, the J gene TRBJ2-2; TRBD1 agrees at 8 bases. CDR1 and CDR2 (germline): SGHTA, FQGTGA. The CDR3 has 15 residues. The V segment lost 6 bases and the J segment 5 bases; nucleotides outside the gene matches: 8. CDR3: CASSGDRLLTGELFF. CDR3 nucleotides: TGTGCCAGCAGTGGGGACAGGCTTCTAACCGGGGAGCTGTTTTTT.

V and J are TRBV7-8 and TRBJ2-1, with D possibly being TRBD1 (7 bases). The CDR3 is 16 amino acids. Germline V gene lookup returns CDR1 SGHVS and CDR2 FQNEAQ. V was trimmed by 4 bases and J by 3 bases, leaving 16 bases between them. CDR3 coding DNA: TGTGCCAGCAGCTACCTGCCAGGGGGGAACTACAATGAGCAGTTCTTC. Protein sequence: CASSYLPGGNYNEQFF.

CDR3 in DNA: TGTGCCAGCAGTGCCTTCGGGACCGGGAGTTCACCCCTCCACTTT. It yields the protein CASSAFGTGSSPLHF. The V and J genes are TRBV25-1 and TRBJ1-6; the D gene is possibly TRBD1 (5 bases). Trimming shortened V by 4 bases and J by 9 bases, and 16 bases separated the two germline ends. Germline CDR1 MGHDK, CDR2 SYGVNS. The CDR3 runs 15 residues.

The CDR3 reads CASSEALRSGYTF. In DNA, the CDR3 is TGTGCCAGCAGTGAAGCGCTTCGAAGCGGCTACACCTTC. This chain connects TRBV2 to TRBJ1-2; D not certain. This CDR3 has 13 residues. CDR1 SNHLY and CDR2 FYNNEI come from the germline V gene. The ends were cut back, 0 bases at V and 8 bases at J, with 10 bases in the middle.

The genes are TRBV5-8 and TRBJ1-6, with 8 bases identical to TRBD1. V lost 4 bases and J lost 5; bases outside the gene matches: 11. The CDR3 covers 17 residues. From germline, CDR1 is SGHTS and CDR2 YDEGEE. The CDR3, as DNA: TGTGCCAGCAGCCGGACAGGGCCGATAGACGATAATTCACCCCTCCACTTT. It translates to CASSRTGPIDDNSPLHF.

This chain links TRBV19 with TRBJ2-7; 9 positions agree with TRBD1. Trimming removed 5 bases from V and 5 bases from J; junction bases left unmatched: 10. Germline V gene data show CDR1 as LNHDA and CDR2 as SQIVND (reference sequence). The CDR3 extends over 15 amino acids. In nucleotides, the CDR3 is TGTGCCAGTAGTGCCTCCCCGGACAGGGGCCACGAGCAGTACTTC. It encodes CASSASPDRGHEQYF.

V and J are TRBV27 and TRBJ2-1; tentative D call: TRBD2 (5 bases). The length of the CDR3 is 13 residues. Germline V gene data show CDR1 as MNHEY and CDR2 as SMNVEV (reference sequence). V gave up 7 bases and J gave up 5 bases, with 12 bases separating them. The CDR3, as DNA: TGTGCCAGCACCCGGGGTACACACAATGAGCAGTTCTTC. It codes for CASTRGTHNEQFF.

The V and J genes are TRBV5-1 and TRBJ2-1, with 10 nucleotides matching TRBD2. Trimming at V came to 2 bases and at J to 5 bases, leaving 7 bases not matched to a gene. Germline V gives CDR1 SGHRS, CDR2 YFSETQ. The CDR3 totals 16 residues. The CDR3 coding sequence is TGCGCCAGCAGCTTATCTAGCGGGGGATTTAACAATGAGCAGTTCTTC. It encodes CASSLSSGGFNNEQFF.

The chain couples TRBV4-3 to TRBJ2-3, with a tentative D call TRBD2 (7 bases). The V gene's germline CDR1 is LGHNA and CDR2 YSLEER. The CDR3 totals 17 residues. Trimming stripped 1 base from V and 4 bases from J, with 18 bases between. CDR3 DNA: TGCGCCAGCAGCCAAGGAGGCTGGGGGGGCCTCGCAGATACGCAGTATTTT. The encoded protein is CASSQGGWGGLADTQYF.

This chain joins TRBV5-6 and TRBJ1-3, with 7 bases lining up with TRBD1. The CDR3 length is 14 residues. Germline-derived CDR1 and CDR2 are SGHDT and YYEEEE. The V segment lost 4 bases and the J segment 1 base; nucleotides outside the gene matches: 2. The CDR3 is CASSVGQSGNTIYF. The CDR3 nucleotides read TGTGCCAGCAGCGTGGGACAGTCTGGAAACACCATATATTTT.

The genes are TRBV10-1 and TRBJ2-1, with D maybe TRBD2 (5 bases). The germline CDR1 and CDR2 sequences are WNHNN and SYGVQD (reference sequence). The CDR3 runs 13 residues. V dropped 2 bases and J dropped 6 bases, with 8 bases sitting between them. CDR3 DNA: TGCGCCAGCAGTGAGGGCGGGCTCAATGAGCAGTTCTTC. This encodes CASSEGGLNEQFF.

The table lists this clone with a few counts. This chain uses TRBV18 with TRBJ1-2; 7 bases are shared with TRBD1. Germline CDR1 is KGHSH and CDR2 is LQKENI. The CDR3 runs to 16 residues. V lost 3 bases to trimming and J lost 8 bases; unmatched junction nucleotides: 15. In nucleotides, the CDR3 is TGTGCCAGCTCACCTACCTCCGAGACAGGGCTAAAGGGCTACACCTTC. Translation: CASSPTSETGLKGYTF.

J is TRBJ1-2 and V is TRBV6-1, with TRBD1 as a possible D gene (5 bases). In germline, CDR1 is MNHNS, CDR2 SASEGT. Trimming removed 3 bases at V and 4 bases at J, with 9 bases between. The CDR3 runs to 13 residues. The CDR3 here is CASSDPQGYGYTF. DNA for the CDR3: TGTGCCAGCAGTGATCCGCAGGGCTATGGCTACACCTTC.

The rearrangement joins TRBV6-4 to TRBJ2-1, with D possibly TRBD1 on 6 matching bases. This CDR3 spans 16 amino acids. The germline CDR1 and CDR2 sequences are MRHNA and SNTAGT. The V end lost 2 bases, the J end lost 0 bases, and 11 bases lay between the germline ends. The chain's CDR3 is CASSDLGASSYNEQFF. CDR3 in DNA: TGTGCCAGCAGTGACCTGGGGGCAAGCTCCTACAATGAGCAGTTCTTC.

At least ten counts were recorded for this clone. The J gene is TRBJ2-7, the V gene TRBV5-1; D is perhaps TRBD1 (6 bases). The CDR3 is made up of 12 amino acids. The germline V gene encodes CDR1 SGHRS and CDR2 YFSETQ. V lost 4 bases and J 8 bases, leaving 13 bases between the germline ends. CDR3 in DNA: TGCGCCAGCAGCACGGGACAACAGAAGCAGTACTTC. Protein: CASSTGQQKQYF.

This chain connects TRBV7-9 to TRBJ2-5, with 9 bases identical to TRBD2. Germline CDR1 is SEHNR and CDR2 is FQNEAQ (reference sequence). The CDR3 has 17 amino acids. J was trimmed by 2 bases and V by 5 bases; bases with no gene match: 12. CDR3 residues: CASSPGWVTSGQETQYF. The DNA for the CDR3 is TGTGCCAGCAGCCCCGGTTGGGTGACTAGCGGTCAAGAGACCCAGTACTTC.